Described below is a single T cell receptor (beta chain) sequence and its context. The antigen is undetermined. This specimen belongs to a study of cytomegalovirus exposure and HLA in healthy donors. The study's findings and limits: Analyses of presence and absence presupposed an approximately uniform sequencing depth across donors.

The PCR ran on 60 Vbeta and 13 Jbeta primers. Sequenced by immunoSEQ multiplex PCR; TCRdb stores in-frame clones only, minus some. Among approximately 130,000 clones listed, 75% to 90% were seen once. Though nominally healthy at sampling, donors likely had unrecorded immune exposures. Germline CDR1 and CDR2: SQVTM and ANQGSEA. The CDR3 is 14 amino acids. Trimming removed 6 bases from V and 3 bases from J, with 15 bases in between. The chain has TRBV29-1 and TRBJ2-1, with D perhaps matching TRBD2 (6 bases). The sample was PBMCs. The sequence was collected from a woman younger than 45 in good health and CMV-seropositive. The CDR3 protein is CSVPSAGIYNEQFF. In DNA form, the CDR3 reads TGCAGCGTCCCCTCGGCGGGGATCTACAATGAGCAGTTCTTC.